This T cell receptor beta chain was identified during a study of vaccination and CD4 T cells after COVID-19. Trimming stripped 7 bases from V and 5 bases from J, with 32 bases between. CDR3 size: 19 residues. Germline V gene lookup returns CDR1 MNHEY and CDR2 SVGEGT. Treatment meaning: approximately 9-day PBMC culture with coronavirus spike peptide pools or control peptides (ViraFEST assay). By proportion, this clonotype is large (0.1 to 1%). The target antigen is unknown. The assay that was used to sequence DNA from cultured CD4+ T cells was the Oncomine TCR Beta short-read assay. TCRdb reprocessed the PCR reads via MiXCR and lists one record per CDR3 protein. The sample carries about 15,000 distinct CDR3 sequences, 30% recorded once.

The receptor comes from a human donor with COVID-19. The chain couples TRBV6-2 or TRBV6-3 to TRBJ2-5, with D tentatively TRBD1 or TRBD2 (5 bases each). Sequenced sample: cultured CD4+ T cells from blood. The CDR3 bases are TGTGCCAGCACCCATACCTTGGACTCCGGGACCCGAGGGGAGGAGACCCAGTACTTC. Translating gives CASTHTLDSGTRGEETQYF.